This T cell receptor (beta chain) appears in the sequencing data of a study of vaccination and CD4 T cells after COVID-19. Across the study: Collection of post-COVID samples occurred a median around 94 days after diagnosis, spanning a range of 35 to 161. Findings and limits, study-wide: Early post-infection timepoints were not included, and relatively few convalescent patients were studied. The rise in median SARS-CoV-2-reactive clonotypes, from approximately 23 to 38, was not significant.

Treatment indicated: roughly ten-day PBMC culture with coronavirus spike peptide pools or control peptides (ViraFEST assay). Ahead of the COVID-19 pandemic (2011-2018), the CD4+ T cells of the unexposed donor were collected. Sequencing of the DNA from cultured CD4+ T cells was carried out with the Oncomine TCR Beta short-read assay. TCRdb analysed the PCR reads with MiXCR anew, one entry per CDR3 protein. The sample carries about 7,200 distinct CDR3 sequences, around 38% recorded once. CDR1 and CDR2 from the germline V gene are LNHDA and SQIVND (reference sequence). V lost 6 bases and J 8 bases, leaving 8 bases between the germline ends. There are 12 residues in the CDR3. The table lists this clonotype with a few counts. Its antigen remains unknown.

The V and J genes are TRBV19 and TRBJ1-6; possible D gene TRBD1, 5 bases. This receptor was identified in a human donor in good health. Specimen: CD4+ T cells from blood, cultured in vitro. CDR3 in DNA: TGTGCCAGTAGCTTCAGGGATTCACCCCTCCACTTT. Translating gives CASSFRDSPLHF.